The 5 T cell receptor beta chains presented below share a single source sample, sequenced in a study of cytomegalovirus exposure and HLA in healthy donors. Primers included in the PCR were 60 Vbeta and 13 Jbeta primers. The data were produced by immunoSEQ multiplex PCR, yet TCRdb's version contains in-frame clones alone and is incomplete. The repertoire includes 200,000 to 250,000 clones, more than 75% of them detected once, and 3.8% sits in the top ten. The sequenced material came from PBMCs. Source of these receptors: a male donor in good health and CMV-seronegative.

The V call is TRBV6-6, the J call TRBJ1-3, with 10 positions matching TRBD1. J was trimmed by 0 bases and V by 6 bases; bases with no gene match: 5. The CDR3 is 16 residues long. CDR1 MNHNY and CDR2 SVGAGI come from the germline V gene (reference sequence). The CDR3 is CASRSGDRGSGNTIYF. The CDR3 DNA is TGTGCCAGCAGAAGTGGGGACAGGGGCTCTGGAAACACCATATATTTT.

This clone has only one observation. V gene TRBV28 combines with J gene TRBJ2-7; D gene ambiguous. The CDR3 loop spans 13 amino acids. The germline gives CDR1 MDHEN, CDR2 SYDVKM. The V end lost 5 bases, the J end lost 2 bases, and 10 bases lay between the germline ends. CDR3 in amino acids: CASSTVPTYEQYF. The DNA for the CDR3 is TGTGCCAGCAGTACAGTTCCCACCTACGAGCAGTACTTC.

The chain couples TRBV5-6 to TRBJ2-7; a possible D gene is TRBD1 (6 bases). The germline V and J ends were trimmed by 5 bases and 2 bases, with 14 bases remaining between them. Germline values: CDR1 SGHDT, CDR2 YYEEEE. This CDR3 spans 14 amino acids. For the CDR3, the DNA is TGTGCCAGCAGTTCCGACAGGTCCCCCTACGAGCAGTACTTC. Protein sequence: CASSSDRSPYEQYF.

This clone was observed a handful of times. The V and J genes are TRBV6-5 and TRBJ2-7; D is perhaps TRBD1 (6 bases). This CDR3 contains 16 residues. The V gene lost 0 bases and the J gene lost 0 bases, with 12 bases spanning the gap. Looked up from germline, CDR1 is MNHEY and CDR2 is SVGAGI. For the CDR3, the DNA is TGTGCCAGCAGTTACTCGCAGGGGATGGCCTCCTACGAGCAGTACTTC. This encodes CASSYSQGMASYEQYF.

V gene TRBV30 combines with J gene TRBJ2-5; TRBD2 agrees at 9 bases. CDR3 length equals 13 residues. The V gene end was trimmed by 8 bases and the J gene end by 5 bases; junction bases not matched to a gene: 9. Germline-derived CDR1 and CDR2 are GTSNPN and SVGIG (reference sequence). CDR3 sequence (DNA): TGTGCCGGGGGGCGGGAGGGGCGGGAGACCCAGTACTTC. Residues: CAGGREGRETQYF.